One and the same sample provided the 14 T cell receptor beta chains below, sequenced in a study of cytotoxic CD8 clonotypes in ibrutinib-treated CLL. TCRdb's table, derived via immunoSEQ multiplex PCR, lists solely in-frame clones and lacks some. Found here are around 310,000 clones, around four fifths of them singletons; the top ten hold 6.5% to 8.5%. This specimen was PBMCs, taken before ibrutinib treatment. The receptors stem from a human donor with chronic lymphocytic leukemia.

This clone was counted once. The chain is built from TRBV19 and TRBJ2-5; D not resolved. The CDR3 covers 14 residues. Trimming took 5 bases from V and 3 from J, leaving 13 bases between them. CDR1 and CDR2 from the germline V gene are LNHDA and SQIVND (reference sequence). The CDR3 reads CASSPWMVEETQYF. CDR3 nucleotide sequence: TGTGCCAGTAGTCCTTGGATGGTGGAAGAGACCCAGTACTTC.

The chain links TRBV28 to TRBJ2-1, with D tentatively TRBD1 (6 bases). The V gene's germline CDR1 is MDHEN and CDR2 SYDVKM. The ends were cut back, 5 bases at V and 2 bases at J, with 13 bases in the middle. This CDR3 contains 15 residues. The CDR3 sequence is CASSKGQSPYNEQFF. In DNA form, the CDR3 reads TGTGCCAGCAGTAAAGGACAGTCTCCCTACAATGAGCAGTTCTTC. The complete variable domain, with remaining parts taken from reference TRBV28 and TRBJ2-1, reads DVKVTQSSRYLVKRTGEKVFLECVQDMDHENMFWYRQDPGLGLRLIYFSYDVKMKEKGDIPEGYSVSREKKERFSLILESASTNQTSMYLCASSKGQSPYNEQFFGPGTRLTVL.

This rearrangement joins TRBV4-2 to TRBJ2-7, with D tentatively TRBD1 (6 bases). Germline CDR1 and CDR2: LGHNA and YNFKEQ. V lost 3 bases to trimming and J lost 6 bases, with 15 bases between them. This CDR3 has 14 amino acids. CDR3 DNA sequence: TGTGCCAGCAGCCACCGAACAGGGTCGTTCGAGCAGTACTTC. Encoded protein: CASSHRTGSFEQYF.

This rearrangement joins TRBV30 to TRBJ2-7; D unresolved. The V end lost 5 bases, the J end lost 3 bases, and 23 bases lay between the germline ends. Germline CDR1 is GTSNPN and CDR2 is SVGIG (reference sequence). The CDR3 covers 16 residues. CDR3 sequence: CAWGSTAGYRVYEQYF. The CDR3 nucleotides read TGTGCCTGGGGTTCCACCGCCGGGTACCGCGTCTACGAGCAGTACTTC.

The rearrangement links TRBV1 to TRBJ1-5. TRBV1 is a documented pseudogene. There are 13 residues in the CDR3. CDR3 nucleotide sequence: TGCACCAGCAGCCAAATCGGTAGCCAGCCCCAGCATTTT. Amino acid sequence: CTSSQIGSQPQHF.

The chain carries TRBV7-9 and TRBJ1-2, with a possible D match to TRBD1 (5 bases). CDR3 length equals 15 residues. Germline CDR1 and CDR2: SEHNR and FQNEAQ (reference sequence). Deletions cut 5 bases from V and 4 bases from J, with 17 bases between. CDR3 DNA: TGTGCCAGCAGCCCGAGGTCCTCAGGGAGCTATGGCTACACCTTC. Residues: CASSPRSSGSYGYTF.

This chain joins TRBV25-1 and TRBJ2-5; a weak D match, TRBD2 (7 bases). Trimming took off 4 bases at V and 5 bases at J, with 20 bases between the two ends. The CDR3 covers 16 residues. The germline gives CDR1 MGHDK, CDR2 SYGVNS. The CDR3 reads CASSVGRGSGLETQYF. As DNA, the CDR3 is TGTGCCAGCAGTGTAGGGAGGGGGTCAGGCTTGGAGACCCAGTACTTC.

The chain has TRBV4-3 and TRBJ2-6, with TRBD1 matching 9 bases. V gave up 3 bases and J gave up 4 bases; unmatched junction bases: 7. The germline V gene has CDR1 LGHNA and CDR2 YSLEER. The CDR3 extends over 17 amino acids. In DNA form, the CDR3 reads TGCGCCAGCAGCCACGGGACAGGGTTCTCCGGGGCCAACGTCCTGACTTTC. Translation gives CASSHGTGFSGANVLTF.

This clone was detected a few times. The rearrangement links TRBV10-3 to TRBJ2-7; a weak D match, TRBD2 (7 bases). The CDR3 is 14 residues long. Between the trimmed V and J ends, which lost 8 bases and 1 base, there was a span of 15 bases. From germline, CDR1 is ENHRY and CDR2 SYGVKD. This CDR3 is CAISLGGQSYEQYF. In DNA, the CDR3 is TGTGCCATCTCTCTCGGGGGGCAGTCCTACGAGCAGTACTTC.

About this clone: At one of its ends the junction is not consistent with the germline gene, which may arise from a read error. The rearrangement links TRBV7-7 to TRBJ2-7; the D is unclear. The CDR3 contains 13 residues. Germline V gene data show CDR1 as SSHAT and CDR2 as FNYEAQ (reference sequence). The CDR3 protein is CASSFGQSYEQYF. CDR3 nucleotides: TGTGCTAGCAGCTTCGGGCAATCCTACGAGCAGTACTTC.

The chain has TRBV6-5 and TRBJ2-7; TRBD1 matches at 12 bases. Unmatched junction bases numbered 1, after V lost 2 bases and J lost 5 bases. The germline V gene has CDR1 MNHEY and CDR2 SVGAGI. The CDR3 sequence is 14 residues long. The CDR3 bases are TGTGCCAGCAGTTACCGGGACAGGGGGCACGAGCAGTACTTC. Amino acids: CASSYRDRGHEQYF.

The chain carries TRBV28 and TRBJ2-2; D not resolved. V lost 1 base, J lost 4 bases, and 10 bases lay in between. From germline, CDR1 is MDHEN and CDR2 SYDVKM. The CDR3 sequence is 15 residues long. The CDR3 here is CASSLSRRFTGELFF. The CDR3 coding sequence is TGTGCCAGCAGTTTATCTAGGCGGTTCACCGGGGAGCTGTTTTTT.

The chain uses TRBV19 and TRBJ2-3; D unresolved. The germline CDR1 and CDR2 sequences are LNHDA and SQIVND (reference sequence). CDR3 length equals 18 residues. Trimming stripped 2 bases from V and 7 bases from J, with 25 bases between. The CDR3 loop is CASSINGRSAGEENTQYF. The CDR3 DNA is TGTGCCAGTAGTATAAATGGCAGGTCGGCTGGAGAAGAGAATACGCAGTATTTT.

The V call is TRBV27, the J call TRBJ2-7; D may be TRBD2 (5 bases). From germline, CDR1 is MNHEY and CDR2 SMNVEV (reference sequence). The length of the CDR3 is 14 residues. The V gene lost 7 bases and the J gene lost 4 bases, with 17 bases spanning the gap. Written as DNA, the CDR3 is TGTGCCAGCAACCCTGGGCTAGCAAAGTACGAGCAGTACTTC. It translates to CASNPGLAKYEQYF.